Following are 21 T cell receptor beta chains from one sample sequenced in a study of T cells in Graves' hyperthyroidism and ophthalmopathy. Authors of the study amplified TCR beta CDR3 regions from RNA transcripts. Initially, a first-round RT-PCR of the TCR CDR3 employed the HTBI primer set. TCRdb fed the multiplex PCR reads into MiXCR, producing one record per CDR3 protein. Among some 740,000 distinct CDR3 sequences, around 15% were seen once, and the ten largest hold roughly a tenth. Specimen: blood. The receptors shown here come from a woman aged 18-29 years with Graves' hyperthyroidism.

Many counts were recorded for this clonotype. The chain combines TRBV30 with TRBJ1-1; possibly TRBD1 for D (6 bases). Trimming shortened V by 4 bases and J by 6 bases, and 15 bases separated the two germline ends. In germline, CDR1 is GTSNPN, CDR2 SVGIG (reference sequence). CDR3 length: 13 amino acids. Written as DNA, the CDR3 is TGTGCCTGGAATCGGGGGCTGAGATCTGAAGCTTTCTTT. Translation gives CAWNRGLRSEAFF.

V and J are TRBV7-9 and TRBJ2-1; unclear D gene. V was cut by 3 bases and J by 3 bases, with 9 bases left in between. The CDR3 length is 14 residues. Germline assignment: CDR1 SEHNR and CDR2 FQNEAQ (reference sequence). The CDR3 DNA sequence: TGTGCCAGCAGCTTTGTCGGATACTACAATGAGCAGTTCTTC. Amino acids: CASSFVGYYNEQFF.

This clonotype occurred many times. This chain uses TRBV18 with TRBJ2-1; 7 positions match TRBD2. CDR1 is KGHSH and CDR2 is LQKENI in the germline V gene. With 1 base clipped from V and 9 bases from J, the junction kept 18 bases outside the gene matches. The length of the CDR3 is 18 residues. The DNA for the CDR3 is TGTGCCAGCTCACCACGCGGGGGAACTAGTTTTTCGGTTAGTGAGCAGTTCTTC. This encodes CASSPRGGTSFSVSEQFF.

This clonotype was found a few times. The chain combines TRBV14 with TRBJ1-3; D might be TRBD1 (5 bases). V shed 5 bases and J shed 1 base, with 9 bases lying between them. Germline CDR1 is SGHDN and CDR2 is FVKESK. The CDR3 loop spans 14 amino acids. This CDR3 reads CASSWTLSGNTIYF. CDR3 coding DNA: TGTGCCAGCAGCTGGACACTGTCTGGAAACACCATATATTTT.

This clonotype was seen many times. The chain recombines TRBV28 with TRBJ2-2; TRBD1 or TRBD2 may be the D gene (5 bases each). This CDR3 has 13 amino acids. The V gene lost 10 bases and the J gene lost 0 bases, with 9 bases spanning the gap. Germline V gene sequence: CDR1 MDHEN, CDR2 SYDVKM. The CDR3 DNA sequence: TGTGCCACCGAGGGGTCGAACACCGGGGAGCTGTTTTTT. Translated, it gives CATEGSNTGELFF.

The chain's CDR3 is CASSRDRGHNEQYF. CDR3 DNA sequence: TGTGCCAGCAGTAGGGACAGGGGGCACAACGAGCAGTACTTC. The chain carries TRBV6-1 and TRBJ2-7, with TRBD1 identical over 12 bases. This CDR3 has 14 residues. Per the germline V gene, CDR1 is MNHNS and CDR2 is SASEGT. J lost 5 bases, V lost 5 bases, and 4 bases had no gene match.

This clonotype has ten or more counts. V usage is TRBV13 and J usage is TRBJ2-7; 10 bases are shared with TRBD1. The V segment lost 5 bases and the J segment 4 bases; nucleotides outside the gene matches: 5. CDR1 is PRHDT and CDR2 is FYEKMQ in the germline V gene (reference sequence). The CDR3 spans 14 residues. CDR3: CASSATGQGYEQYF. The CDR3 bases are TGTGCCAGCAGCGCCACGGGACAGGGGTACGAGCAGTACTTC.

In its sample, this clonotype was seen a few times. The chain is built from TRBV20-1 and TRBJ2-5, with 14 nucleotides matching TRBD2. The CDR3 extends over 18 amino acids. Trimming took 6 bases from V and 1 from J; bases not matched to a gene: 13. Germline values: CDR1 DFQATT, CDR2 SNEGSKA (reference sequence). The CDR3 is CSAPRLAGGPGPQETQYF. CDR3 bases: TGCAGTGCGCCGCGACTAGCGGGAGGGCCAGGTCCCCAAGAGACCCAGTACTTC.

This clonotype was seen only a few times. The V and J genes are TRBV7-3 and TRBJ2-1; 14 positions agree with TRBD2. V shed 5 bases and J 12 bases; nucleotides not matched to a gene: 9. Germline V lookup: CDR1 SGHTA, CDR2 FQGTGA. The CDR3 totals 15 residues. The CDR3 DNA is TGTGCCAGCAGCGAGGGACTAGCGGGAGCTGGCGGGCAGTTCTTC. The encoded protein is CASSEGLAGAGGQFF. The complete variable domain, with remaining parts taken from reference TRBV7-3 and TRBJ2-1, reads GAGVSQTPSNKVTEKGKYVELRCDPISGHTALYWYRQSLGQGPEFLIYFQGTGAADDSGLPNDRFFAVRPEGSVSTLKIQRTERGDSAVYLCASSEGLAGAGGQFFGPGTRLTVL.

This clonotype was found many times. This chain links TRBV27 with TRBJ2-1; D remains unclear. The V end was cut by 0 bases, the J end by 3 bases, with 3 bases between. CDR3 length: 13 residues. Germline CDR1 and CDR2: MNHEY and SMNVEV (reference sequence). The CDR3 loop reads CASSLSNYNEQFF. CDR3 nucleotides: TGTGCCAGCAGTTTATCCAACTACAATGAGCAGTTCTTC.

This chain joins TRBV6-1 and TRBJ2-7; D is unresolved. The CDR3 runs to 12 residues. V lost 4 bases and J lost 2, with 6 bases in between. CDR1 is MNHNS and CDR2 is SASEGT in the germline V gene. Here the CDR3 reads CASSGQTYEQYF. The DNA of the CDR3 is TGTGCCAGCAGTGGACAAACCTACGAGCAGTACTTC.

This clonotype was counted many times. The chain carries TRBV7-2 and TRBJ2-5, with TRBD2 identical over 9 bases. Unmatched junction bases numbered 5, after V lost 2 bases and J lost 13 bases. Looked up from germline, CDR1 is SGHTA and CDR2 is FQGNSA. This CDR3 comprises 12 residues. In nucleotides, the CDR3 is TGTGCCAGCAGCTTAAATGCGGGAGGGGGGTACTTC. Protein: CASSLNAGGGYF.

This clonotype was counted many times. CDR3 DNA sequence: TGTGCCTGGAGCGGGGACAGGTACAATGAGCAGTTCTTC. Amino acid sequence: CAWSGDRYNEQFF. The genes are TRBV30 and TRBJ2-1; 8 bases are a match to TRBD1. Trimming took 3 bases from V and 4 from J; bases not matched to a gene: 2. The length of the CDR3 is 13 residues. Germline V CDR1 and CDR2: GTSNPN, SVGIG (reference sequence).

Ten or more counts support this clonotype. The chain recombines TRBV5-6 with TRBJ1-2, with no clear D. V gave up 4 bases and J gave up 6 bases, with 16 bases separating them. CDR1 is SGHDT, CDR2 YYEEEE, per germline. CDR3 length: 14 residues. The CDR3 reads CASSLPSGPNGYTF. In nucleotides, the CDR3 is TGTGCCAGCAGCCTGCCGTCCGGGCCTAATGGCTACACCTTC.

The chain joins TRBV19 to TRBJ2-7; 8 positions match TRBD1. Per germline, CDR1 LNHDA and CDR2 SQIVND (reference sequence). V was pared by 4 bases and J by 5 bases, with 10 bases of the junction left unmatched. CDR3 length equals 15 residues. The CDR3 DNA reads TGTGCCAGTAGTACGACGGACAGGGAGGTCAACGAGCAGTACTTC. Translation: CASSTTDREVNEQYF.

This sequence joins TRBV24-1 and TRBJ1-4; 10 positions match TRBD1. The CDR3 has 14 residues. The V gene end was trimmed by 11 bases and the J gene end by 8 bases; junction bases not matched to a gene: 10. Germline CDR1 and CDR2: KGHDR and SFDVKD. The CDR3 reads CASRSGQGFEKLFF. For the CDR3, the DNA is TGTGCCAGCAGATCGGGACAGGGGTTCGAAAAACTGTTTTTT.

This clonotype has a handful of counts. The gene calls are TRBV30 and TRBJ2-4; TRBD1 agrees at 9 bases. CDR1 is GTSNPN, CDR2 SVGIG, per germline (reference sequence). V lost 3 bases and J lost 6; bases outside the gene matches: 9. The CDR3 is 15 residues long. The CDR3 region has the DNA TGTGCCTGGAGGAGACCGGACAGGGGCACAAACATTCAGTACTTC. It is translated as CAWRRPDRGTNIQYF.

Concerning this clonotype itself: Relative to the germline gene, one junction end is altered; a read error may explain this. The chain carries TRBV5-1 and TRBJ2-3, with 7 bases matching TRBD2. Germline CDR1 SGHRS, CDR2 YFSETQ. The CDR3 extends over 14 amino acids. CDR3: CASSLTSVADTRYF. The CDR3 DNA follows: TGCGCCAGCAGCTTAACTAGCGTCGCAGATACGCGGTATTTT. The full variable domain, its missing parts supplied by reference TRBV5-1 and TRBJ2-3, is KAGVTQTPRYLIKTRGQQVTLSCSPISGHRSVSWYQQTPGQGLQFLFEYFSETQRNKGNFPGRFSGRQFSNSRSEMNVSTLELGDSALYLCASSLTSVADTRYFGPGTRLTVL.

The rearrangement joins TRBV6-1 to TRBJ2-7; TRBD1 or TRBD2 may be the D gene (6 bases each). Germline V CDR1 and CDR2: MNHNS, SASEGT. Trimming cost V 7 bases and J 7 bases, with 20 bases left between them. The CDR3 is 14 residues long. The CDR3 spells CASNMWRGSGEQYF. The CDR3 region has the DNA TGTGCCAGCAACATGTGGAGGGGGAGTGGGGAGCAGTACTTC.

The rearrangement joins TRBV6-1 to TRBJ2-4; maybe TRBD2 (5 bases). V lost 7 bases and J 0 bases, leaving 10 bases between the germline ends. Germline CDR1 is MNHNS and CDR2 is SASEGT. There are 14 residues in the CDR3. CDR3 DNA: TGTGCCAGCAAAGCTGGACTAGCCAAAAACATTCAGTACTTC. Amino acid sequence: CASKAGLAKNIQYF.

There are many counts of this clonotype. V usage is TRBV6-5 and J usage is TRBJ2-7; 8 bases are a match to TRBD2. The CDR3 is 15 residues long. After removal of 2 bases from V and 4 bases from J, the junction contained 7 bases not matched to a gene. Germline CDR1 MNHEY, CDR2 SVGAGI. CDR3 sequence (DNA): TGTGCCAGCAGTTACGGACTAGCTGTTACGTACGAGCAGTACTTC. Translating it yields CASSYGLAVTYEQYF.